This is a list of T cell receptor beta chains from one sample in a study of Ad26.COV2.S vaccination and SARS-CoV-2 variants. Some clones are missing from TCRdb's copy, which holds only in-frame ones; the method was immunoSEQ multiplex PCR. This table has hundreds of thousands of clones, nearly 90% appearing once. Material: peripheral blood, obtained in a trial of Ad26.COV2.S vaccine versus placebo. These receptors all stem from a person aged 18-65 years who received the Ad26.COV2.S COVID-19 vaccine or a placebo. CDR3s include the opening cysteine and the closing phenylalanine or tryptophan. A D gene is named only where the DNA matches it firmly. Not all rows give a size; the values are once, few, many and, for expanded clones, a class.

j_call | clone_size | v_call | d_call | cdr3_aa | cdr3_nt
TRBJ2-3 | NA | TRBV7-2 | NA | CASSLYRGAADTQYF | TGTGCCAGCAGCTTATACCGGGGGGCGGCAGATACGCAGTATTTT
TRBJ1-1 | NA | TRBV5-1 | TRBD1 | CASSEGQVNTEAFF | TGCGCCAGCAGCGAGGGACAGGTGAACACTGAAGCTTTCTTT
TRBJ2-1 | NA | TRBV20-1 | NA | CSGAVTNEQFF | TGCAGTGGGGCGGTCACGAATGAGCAGTTCTTC
TRBJ1-2 | NA | TRBV27 | NA | CASSRTALYGYTF | TGTGCCAGCAGTAGGACAGCTTTATATGGCTACACCTTC
TRBJ1-2 | NA | TRBV6-5 | TRBD1 | CASSYGPGTDYGYTF | TGTGCCAGCAGTTACGGCCCCGGGACAGACTATGGCTACACCTTC
TRBJ2-1 | NA | TRBV18 | TRBD2 | CASSLPGLASYNEQFF | TGTGCCAGCTCACTACCGGGACTAGCTTCCTACAATGAGCAGTTCTTC
TRBJ2-1 | NA | TRBV5-1 | TRBD2 | CASGPSGSYNEQFF | TGCGCCAGCGGACCTAGCGGGAGCTACAATGAGCAGTTCTTC
TRBJ1-4 | NA | TRBV5-1 | NA | CASSLGTINSKLFF | TGCGCCAGCAGCTTGGGGACAATTAATTCAAAACTGTTTTTT
TRBJ1-4 | few | TRBV7-9 | TRBD1 | CASSLRGLGEKLFF | TGTGCCAGCAGCTTAAGGGGGCTGGGTGAAAAACTGTTTTTT
TRBJ2-7 | NA | TRBV6-2/TRBV6-3 | NA | CASSRQVGGYEQYF | TGTGCCAGCAGTAGACAGGTTGGGGGCTACGAGCAGTACTTC
TRBJ1-3 | NA | TRBV5-8 | NA | CASSLFSGNTIYF | TGTGCCAGCAGCTTATTCTCTGGAAACACCATATATTTT
TRBJ1-4 | NA | TRBV7-2 | NA | CASSFSLSEKLFF | TGTGCCAGCAGCTTTTCTCTAAGTGAAAAACTGTTTTTT
TRBJ1-1 | NA | TRBV5-4 | NA | CASSPVGIRDTEAFF | TGTGCCAGCAGCCCGGTCGGTATAAGGGACACTGAAGCTTTCTTT
TRBJ2-2 | NA | TRBV27 | TRBD1 | CASSVRQGAGSGELFF | TGTGCCAGCAGTGTGAGACAGGGGGCCGGATCCGGGGAGCTGTTTTTT
TRBJ1-4 | NA | TRBV7-2 | NA | CARSQSRGGIVATNEKLFF | TGTGCCAGGTCCCAGAGCAGGGGAGGGATAGTTGCAACTAATGAAAAACTGTTTTTT
TRBJ1-1 | once | TRBV18 | NA | CASSPQIQNTEAFF | TGTGCCAGCTCACCGCAGATCCAAAACACTGAAGCTTTCTTT
TRBJ2-7 | NA | TRBV7-2 | NA | CASSLAGTESSYEQYF | TGTGCCAGCAGCTTAGCGGGGACTGAAAGCTCCTACGAGCAGTACTTC
TRBJ2-5 | NA | TRBV10-3 | TRBD1 | CAISVATGTQETQYF | TGTGCCATCAGTGTCGCGACAGGGACCCAAGAGACCCAGTACTTC
TRBJ2-5 | NA | TRBV7-2 | TRBD2 | CASRLAGGKETQYF | TGTGCCAGCCGCCTAGCGGGGGGGAAAGAGACCCAGTACTTC
TRBJ1-2 | NA | TRBV4-3 | NA | CASSQDRAGMVYGYTF | TGCGCCAGCAGCCAAGACAGGGCGGGAATGGTCTATGGCTACACCTTC
TRBJ1-1 | NA | TRBV7-3 | TRBD1 | CASSLDRAAAEAFF | TGTGCCAGCAGCTTGGACAGGGCGGCGGCTGAAGCTTTCTTT
TRBJ2-3 | NA | TRBV7-3 | NA | CASSPLMPRGTDTQYF | TGTGCCAGCAGCCCCCTCATGCCCCGGGGGACAGATACGCAGTATTTT
TRBJ1-6 | NA | TRBV7-2 | NA | CASSLDYSPLHF | TGTGCCAGCAGCTTAGACTATTCACCCCTCCACTTT
TRBJ2-1 | NA | TRBV9 | TRBD2 | CASSVGGILAGGRSTEQFF | TGTGCCAGCAGCGTAGGGGGAATATTAGCGGGAGGGCGGAGTACCGAGCAGTTCTTC
TRBJ1-2 | NA | TRBV20-1 | NA | CSDSHSDGYTF | TGCAGTGACTCACACTCCGATGGCTACACCTTC
TRBJ2-7 | few | TRBV7-9 | NA | CASSLLGTSYEQYF | TGTGCCAGCAGCTTATTAGGGACTTCATACGAGCAGTACTTC
TRBJ1-2 | NA | TRBV4-3 | TRBD1 | CASSRPTGDGYTF | TGCGCCAGCAGCCGACCTACAGGGGATGGCTACACCTTC
TRBJ2-5 | NA | TRBV7-2 | TRBD2 | CASSLVLAAKETQYF | TGTGCCAGCAGCTTAGTCCTAGCGGCAAAAGAGACCCAGTACTTC
TRBJ1-2 | NA | TRBV4-3 | NA | CASSRFAPSFSYGYTF | TGCGCCAGCAGCCGTTTTGCGCCCTCCTTTTCTTATGGCTACACCTTC
TRBJ1-1 | NA | TRBV5-5 | NA | CASSFGPGTEAFF | TGTGCCAGCAGCTTTGGCCCGGGCACTGAAGCTTTCTTT
TRBJ1-2 | NA | TRBV6-2/TRBV6-3 | NA | CASSPYGFPGYTF | TGTGCCAGCAGTCCCTACGGGTTCCCAGGCTACACCTTC